These 20 T cell receptor beta chains were sequenced from one sample in a study of T cell repertoires in cytomegalovirus infection. TCRdb called the reads again in MiXCR, with one record for every CDR3 protein. The sample holds 95,000 to 150,000 distinct CDR3 sequences; more than 30% are singletons and the top ten take roughly 53%. Antigens of these TCRs are unknown. The specimen comprised CD8+ T cells from cultured PBMCs, sampled from culture after CMV antigen stimulation. These receptors came from a human donor in good health (CMV status not recorded). Some clones in this sample may be carry-over from other donors' samples.

This clonotype was seen more than once but under ten times. This chain joins TRBV5-6 and TRBJ2-1; D may be TRBD2 (6 bases). V was shortened by 0 bases and J by 7 bases, with 17 bases between the two germline ends. The CDR3 is 16 amino acids. Germline V lookup: CDR1 SGHDT, CDR2 YYEEEE. This chain's CDR3 is CASSLGARGEGNEQFF. The CDR3 DNA is TGTGCCAGCAGCTTGGGGGCGCGGGGCGAGGGGAATGAGCAGTTCTTC.

This clonotype was seen a few times. The chain has TRBV12-3 or TRBV12-4 and TRBJ1-1, with 8 bases identical to TRBD1. CDR3 length: 14 residues. The V and J ends lost 5 bases and 4 bases, in that order; junction bases with no gene match: 6. The CDR3 spells CASSRVTGGTEAFF. CDR3 coding DNA: TGTGCCAGCAGTAGAGTCACAGGGGGCACTGAAGCTTTCTTT.

Only one count was recorded for this clonotype. The genes are TRBV5-1 and TRBJ2-4, with unresolved D. The CDR3 spans 15 residues. Between the trimmed V and J ends, which lost 5 bases and 8 bases, there was a span of 20 bases. Per germline, CDR1 SGHRS and CDR2 YFSETQ. DNA of the CDR3: TGCGCCAGCAGGAAAACGGACGGCCGGAAGGACATTCAGTACTTC. It encodes CASRKTDGRKDIQYF. Full variable domain (rest looked up from reference TRBV5-1 and TRBJ2-4): KAGVTQTPRYLIKTRGQQVTLSCSPISGHRSVSWYQQTPGQGLQFLFEYFSETQRNKGNFPGRFSGRQFSNSRSEMNVSTLELGDSALYLCASRKTDGRKDIQYFGAGTRLSVL.

This clonotype was counted only a few times. The rearrangement joins TRBV27 to TRBJ1-2; 10 bases are a match to TRBD1. The germline V gene encodes CDR1 MNHEY and CDR2 SMNVEV (reference sequence). V was clipped by 8 bases and J by 8 bases; unmatched bases: 8. The CDR3 contains 13 residues. CDR3 amino acids: CASGVDRGSGYTF. The CDR3 nucleotides read TGTGCCAGCGGGGTGGACAGGGGGTCGGGCTACACCTTC.

This clonotype was observed a handful of times. This sequence joins TRBV23-1 and TRBJ1-5, with a possible D match to TRBD1 (5 bases). TRBV23-1 is noted as an ORF with a role that remains uncertain. The CDR3 has 14 amino acids. The V end was cut by 8 bases, the J end by 7 bases, with 18 bases between. The CDR3 here is CASSCYPGNQPQHF. For the CDR3, the DNA is TGCGCCAGCTCCTGTTACCCAGGGAACCAGCCCCAGCATTTT.

This clonotype has more than one count but fewer than ten. This rearrangement joins TRBV7-9 to TRBJ2-3; D perhaps matches TRBD2 (5 bases). Per the germline V gene, CDR1 is SEHNR and CDR2 is FQNEAQ (reference sequence). V was clipped by 2 bases and J by 1 base, with 16 bases between them. This CDR3 is 17 amino acids long. As DNA, the CDR3 is TGTGCCAGCAGCTTAACGACGACCCTGCGGGGCACAGATACGCAGTATTTT. The encoded protein is CASSLTTTLRGTDTQYF.

The chain has TRBV19 and TRBJ1-5; D is uncertain. Germline V gene lookup returns CDR1 LNHDA and CDR2 SQIVND (reference sequence). This CDR3 has 13 residues. Trimming left V 5 bases short and J 12 bases short, with 17 bases between. The CDR3 DNA sequence: TGTGCCAGTAGTCTTACAGCCCTAAACAACCAGCATTTT. Its protein is CASSLTALNNQHF.

This clonotype was recorded a few times. The V gene is TRBV5-5, the J gene TRBJ2-3, with D uncertain. CDR3 length: 16 amino acids. V was clipped by 2 bases and J by 5 bases, with 18 bases between them. Germline assignment: CDR1 SGHKS and CDR2 YYEKEE (reference sequence). The CDR3 region has the DNA TGTGCCAGCAGCTTTTCGAATGTGGCAGCCCAAGATACGCAGTATTTT. Translation gives CASSFSNVAAQDTQYF.

This clonotype was detected a few times. V and J are TRBV7-6 and TRBJ2-2, with no clear D. Per the germline V gene, CDR1 is SGHVS and CDR2 is FNYEAQ. CDR3 length: 12 residues. The V and J ends lost 1 base and 7 bases respectively, with 4 bases between them. This chain's CDR3 is CASSLVGGELFF. CDR3 nucleotides: TGTGCCAGCAGCTTAGTGGGCGGGGAGCTGTTTTTT.

The gene calls are TRBV28 and TRBJ1-5; maybe TRBD1 (6 bases). This CDR3 spans 14 amino acids. Germline V gives CDR1 MDHEN, CDR2 SYDVKM. The germline V and J ends were trimmed by 4 bases and 3 bases, with 10 bases remaining between them. The CDR3 loop is CASSSDRNNQPQHF. CDR3 bases: TGTGCCAGCAGTTCCGACAGGAACAATCAGCCCCAGCATTTT.

The chain carries TRBV6-1 and TRBJ1-4; D remains ambiguous. Germline-derived CDR1 and CDR2 are MNHNS and SASEGT. Deletions cut 1 base from V and 5 bases from J, with 17 bases between. This CDR3 has 17 amino acids. DNA of the CDR3: TGTGCCAGCAGTGAAGAGTGGTGGTCAGTCCGAAATGAAAAACTGTTTTTT. Amino acid sequence: CASSEEWWSVRNEKLFF.

This clonotype was seen many times. This chain uses TRBV2 with TRBJ2-2; D not certain. CDR3 length equals 15 residues. The germline V gene encodes CDR1 SNHLY and CDR2 FYNNEI. Trimming cost V 1 base and J 3 bases, with 9 bases left between them. The CDR3: CASSEGFGYTGELFF. The CDR3 DNA sequence: TGTGCCAGCAGTGAAGGGTTCGGGTACACCGGGGAGCTGTTTTTT.

The table lists this clonotype with a few counts. This sequence joins TRBV20-1 and TRBJ2-7; TRBD1 aligns across 8 bases. V lost 1 base and J lost 5; bases outside the gene matches: 13. CDR3 length: 16 amino acids. In germline, CDR1 is DFQATT, CDR2 SNEGSKA (reference sequence). CDR3 region: CSARASDRDLVHEQYF. For the CDR3, the DNA is TGCAGTGCTAGAGCCTCGGACAGGGATCTCGTCCACGAGCAGTACTTC.

This chain connects TRBV4-3 to TRBJ2-1; no clear D gene. Trimming took off 0 bases at V and 5 bases at J, with 14 bases between the two ends. Germline V CDR1 and CDR2: LGHNA, YSLEER. The CDR3 sequence is 16 residues long. The DNA for the CDR3 is TGCGCCAGCAGCCAAGAAGTCTACGTGGTTCACAATGAGCAGTTCTTC. Its translation: CASSQEVYVVHNEQFF.

In this sample, this clonotype turned up a few times. The chain uses TRBV4-1 and TRBJ1-1; D call uncertain. Germline V gene lookup returns CDR1 MGHRA and CDR2 YSYEKL. The CDR3 runs to 14 residues. V was pared by 1 base and J by 6 bases, with 12 bases between. This chain's CDR3 is CASSQGYGVAEAFF. In nucleotides, the CDR3 is TGCGCCAGCAGCCAAGGCTATGGGGTCGCTGAAGCTTTCTTT.

This sequence joins TRBV4-1 and TRBJ2-2; D remains ambiguous. Germline CDR1 is MGHRA and CDR2 is YSYEKL. Trimming left V 1 base short and J 6 bases short, with 15 bases between. This CDR3 is built from 16 residues. CDR3 protein: CASSQVNVGSAGELFF. In nucleotides, the CDR3 is TGCGCCAGCAGCCAAGTGAACGTGGGGTCGGCCGGGGAGCTGTTTTTT.

V gene TRBV28 combines with J gene TRBJ2-7; TRBD2 might be the D (5 bases). V was cut by 2 bases and J by 3 bases, with 8 bases left in between. The CDR3 is made up of 13 amino acids. Germline V gives CDR1 MDHEN, CDR2 SYDVKM. The chain's CDR3 is CASSLTRDYEQYF. For the CDR3, the DNA is TGTGCCAGCAGTTTAACGAGGGACTACGAGCAGTACTTC.

The chain carries TRBV7-1 and TRBJ2-7; the D is unclear. TRBV7-1 is marked as an open reading frame, function uncertain. With 5 bases removed from V and 1 base from J, the gap between germline ends came to 27 bases. The CDR3 covers 19 residues. CDR3 region: CASSPRSQLNGPISYEQYF. The CDR3 coding sequence is TGTGCCAGCAGCCCGAGGAGCCAACTCAACGGACCGATATCCTACGAGCAGTACTTC.

In its sample, this clonotype was seen many times. The chain combines TRBV7-2 with TRBJ1-6, with TRBD1 matching over 7 bases. This CDR3 is built from 14 residues. V shed 4 bases, J shed 7 bases, and the junction held 4 bases outside the gene matches. Germline V gene lookup returns CDR1 SGHTA and CDR2 FQGNSA. In nucleotides, the CDR3 is TGTGCCAGCAGCTGGACAGGAGGCAATTCACCCCTCCACTTT. Its protein is CASSWTGGNSPLHF.

This clonotype has a handful of counts. This chain joins TRBV4-1 and TRBJ1-2; 7 bases fit TRBD1. Germline V gives CDR1 MGHRA, CDR2 YSYEKL. V lost 0 bases, J lost 4 bases, and 5 bases stayed unmatched. The CDR3 runs to 15 residues. This CDR3 reads CASSQDPGTAYGYTF. Written as DNA, the CDR3 is TGCGCCAGCAGCCAAGACCCCGGGACAGCCTATGGCTACACCTTC.